The sequence of this T cell receptor beta chain was determined in a study of breast tumors, draining lymph nodes, adjacent tissues. Study-wide results and limits: Findings are consistent with lymph node origin and intratumoral expansion of most tumor T cells. Compared with lymph nodes, tumors were less diverse; compared with nontumor tissue, more. That most tumor T cells come from lymph nodes remained unproven.

Per germline, CDR1 SEHNR and CDR2 FQNEAQ (reference sequence). The CDR3 is 14 residues long. Breast cancer patients provided tissue from their axillary draining lymph nodes. For this clonotype: What it binds is not known. The conserved final phenylalanine or tryptophan is absent from the CDR3, which likely points to a read error.

One entry per CDR3 protein results from TCRdb running MiXCR on the multiplex PCR reads. This table holds over 200,000 distinct CDR3 sequences, around 35% found once. The chain links TRBV7-9 to TRBJ2-5; 10 bases are a match to TRBD1. The sequenced material came from axillary lymph node tissue. This receptor was obtained from a female donor with breast cancer. Some clones in this sample may be carry-over from other donors' samples. CDR3 coding DNA: TGTGCCGGCAGCCCGGGACAGGGGACGGGGACCCAGTACCTC. Translated, it gives CAGSPGQGTGTQYL.